This T cell receptor beta chain was recovered during a study of regulatory T cells in long-lasting Graves disease (dated by TCRdb to about 2021). The study in broad terms: Newly diagnosed Graves' disease patients had taken antithyroid drugs for less than 3 months. Persistent Graves' disease patients were compared with newly diagnosed Graves' disease patients by peripheral blood TCR sequencing and RNA sequencing. The study was conducted in China and was registered as a clinical trial. A total of about 33 samples underwent TCR sequencing, from some 13 patients with persistent Graves' disease and approximately 20 patients with newly diagnosed Graves' disease.

The protocol used for the library was multiplex PCR. Sequencing took place on an Illumina HiSeq 4000. iRepertoire HTBI primers and Arm-PCR amplification of CDR3 regions were used to construct TCR beta libraries. Gel purification was performed on PCR products prior to sequencing. Processing in the source paper ran as follows. Gene usage analysis of CDR3 amino acid clonotypes relied on the 62 TRBV and about 13 TRBJ segments identified across samples. COPE and FqMerger were used to merge the filtered high-quality paired reads into contigs. BLAST was used to align contigs to the IMGT TRBV, TRBD and TRBJ reference genes, and CDR3 was defined following IMGT. Any clonotype with a frequency above 0.1% was classified as a highly expanded clone. Shannon entropy was used to measure repertoire diversity, and the Gini coefficient was used to measure V-J evenness. A clonotype was considered public if more than one individual shared it. TCRdb reprocessed the public reads (quality trimming at Q25 with fastp, clone calling with MiXCR) and kept in-frame beta chains. Rows are combined by CDR3 protein, so each entry shows the most common genes and DNA. The V and J calls shown here were made by TCRdb, not taken from the authors' results. This sample is represented by 530,000 or so distinct CDR3 sequences; 16% of them were singletons. Of the sample, approximately 12% falls within the top ten clones.

Notes on this clonotype: Its specific antigen is unknown. Within one base of it there is no much larger clone, and no base qualities were kept.

Study-level results and caveats: Preferential use of TRBV28, TRBJ1-2 and TRBJ2-5 was observed in persistent disease, whereas TRBV20-1 and TRBJ2-1 were favored in newly diagnosed disease. Persistent Graves' disease patients showed lower TCR Shannon entropy and fewer highly expanded clones than newly diagnosed patients, suggesting clonal expansion. More public clonotypes were shared among persistent patients (under 3,000) than among newly diagnosed patients (more than 900). Only peripheral blood was studied, because thyroid tissue, the primary lesion, was inaccessible. Sequencing and analysis were restricted to the TCR beta chain. As a limitation, the authors acknowledged that the small sample size may reduce accuracy.

The time point label for this specimen denotes: newly diagnosed GD, antithyroid drugs for less than 3 months. For both TCR sequencing and RNA sequencing, RNA was extracted from PBMCs using TRIzol. The diagnosis of Graves' disease followed American Thyroid Association guidelines. Patients for the study were recruited at an endocrinology department in Xi'an, China. Each patient gave approximately 9 milliliters of peripheral blood, collected in an EDTA anticoagulant tube. Ficoll Paque Plus density gradient separation was used to isolate PBMCs, and no further T cell sorting was performed. An Agilent 2100 Bioanalyzer and agarose gel were used to assess RNA quality, and a NanoDrop 2000 was used to measure RNA concentration. Measured from the cysteine to the phenylalanine, the CDR3 is 13 residues long. Only the CDR3 region is kept as DNA, spanning 39 bases read in frame from base 1. The germline V gene (reference sequence) gives CDR1 as DFQATT and CDR2 as SNEGSKA. At the junction V is shortened by 6 bases and J by 6 bases, with 17 bases in between.

The same sample was also studied in work on T cells in Graves' hyperthyroidism and ophthalmopathy. As the second publication notes: Graves' hyperthyroidism was defined as stable when no progression to ophthalmopathy occurred over 18 months of follow-up. The hyperthyroidism patients were between 18 and 65 years old and newly diagnosed, with a disease duration of less than 2 months. Patients with uncontrolled infections, other autoimmune diseases, pregnancy or lactation were excluded. Clinical symptoms, serum thyroxine and TRAb, thyroid ultrasound, and orbital computed tomography formed the basis for the diagnoses. The first round of RT-PCR for the TCR CDR3 was performed with the HTBI primer set and the Qiagen OneStep RT-PCR kit. Most expanded thyroid clonotypes (frequency above 0.001) were also found in blood, which suggests that blood repertoires may mirror thyroid immune responses. A 13 V-J signature model separated ophthalmopathy from stable hyperthyroidism, with over 85% sensitivity and around 84% specificity in cross-validation and 80%/75% in testing. In validation, progression to ophthalmopathy was predicted by the model with 65% to 71% sensitivity and nearly 75% specificity, a median of approximately 6.5 months before onset. To identify TCR V-J signatures that set the groups apart, the researchers used a discovery cohort of more than 95 patients, made up of under 45 with Graves' ophthalmopathy and around 58 with stable Graves' hyperthyroidism. Prospective prediction of ophthalmopathy was tested in an independent validation cohort consisting of under 20 hyperthyroidism patients and more than 15 patients who later progressed to ophthalmopathy. The 80 to 100 discovery patients were randomly divided into training and test sets at a 7:3 ratio. In addition, the study compared T-cell repertoires in thyroid tissue and in blood from five or six Graves' hyperthyroidism patients. After blood sampling, hyperthyroidism patients were treated with methimazole at a starting dose of 30 mg daily, and ophthalmopathy patients were treated with high-dose intravenous methylprednisolone. A second multiplex PCR round built the libraries, followed by size selection and purification. Sequencing of the libraries was done on an Illumina HiSeq2000 using paired-end 100 bp reads. SOAPnuke was used to process the raw data, throwing out any read that contained adapters or uncalled bases, had a mean Phred below 15, or lacked an exact constant-primer or identifier match. COPE v1.2.5 was used to merge high-quality paired reads, and clonotypes were defined as unique nucleotide sequences. MiTCR v1.1 was used to align clonotypes to the IMGT TRBV, TRBD and TRBJ reference segments. Only V-J combinations with frequency above 0.0001, covering about 99% of repertoires, were analysed. The TCS score was defined as the ratio of F50 (clonal expansion) to E x V (chaos), calculated using BLOSUM62-based TCRdist between CDR3 peptides within each V-J. Welch's t-statistics and random forest reduced 500 to 650 V-J features to around 14, which were used in a naive Bayes classifier (R e1071). No statistical method was used to fix the sample size in advance, and group allocation was not hidden from the investigators. According to the paper, TCR Vbeta CDR3 sequencing was carried out on about 140 peripheral blood samples, which came from some 41 ophthalmopathy, around 75 hyperthyroidism and roughly 17 progressor patients.

The receptor's source is a man younger than 30 with Graves disease. Donor details come from another sample of the same person, matched by shared clones. The rearranged chain carries TRBV20-1 and TRBJ1-2, with a tentative D gene TRBD1 over 5 matching bases. Sequenced material: peripheral blood mononuclear cells (PBMCs), taken at new diagnosis, from a patient treated with antithyroid drugs. The nucleotides are TGCAGTGCCCCTGGGGGGAAGGGCGATGGCTACACCTTC. Translated, this is CSAPGGKGDGYTF.